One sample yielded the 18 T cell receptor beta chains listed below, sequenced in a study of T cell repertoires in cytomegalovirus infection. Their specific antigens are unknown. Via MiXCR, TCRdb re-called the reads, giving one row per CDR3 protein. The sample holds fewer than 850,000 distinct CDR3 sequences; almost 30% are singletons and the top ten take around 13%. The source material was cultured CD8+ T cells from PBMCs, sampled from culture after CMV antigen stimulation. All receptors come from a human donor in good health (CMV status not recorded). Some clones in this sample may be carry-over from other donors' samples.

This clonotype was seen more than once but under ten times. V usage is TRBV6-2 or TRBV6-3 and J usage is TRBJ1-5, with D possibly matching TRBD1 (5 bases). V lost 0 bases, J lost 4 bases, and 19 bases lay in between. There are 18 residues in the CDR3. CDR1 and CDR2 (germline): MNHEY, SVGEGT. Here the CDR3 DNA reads TGTGCCAGCAGTTACTCGAATCCAGGGCTGAGATCAAATCAGCCCCAGCATTTT. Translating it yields CASSYSNPGLRSNQPQHF.

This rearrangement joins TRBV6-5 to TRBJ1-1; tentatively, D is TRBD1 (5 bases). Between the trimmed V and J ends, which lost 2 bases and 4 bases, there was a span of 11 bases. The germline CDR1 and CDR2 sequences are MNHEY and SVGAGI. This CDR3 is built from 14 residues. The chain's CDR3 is CASSYKGLATEAFF. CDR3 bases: TGTGCCAGCAGTTACAAGGGGTTGGCCACTGAAGCTTTCTTT.

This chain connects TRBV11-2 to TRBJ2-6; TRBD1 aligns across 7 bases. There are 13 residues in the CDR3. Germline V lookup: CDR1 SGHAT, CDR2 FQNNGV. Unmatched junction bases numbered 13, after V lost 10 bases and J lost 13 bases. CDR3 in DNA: TGTGCCACAGAGGACAGGCTCCTCCGTGTCCTGACTTTC. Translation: CATEDRLLRVLTF.

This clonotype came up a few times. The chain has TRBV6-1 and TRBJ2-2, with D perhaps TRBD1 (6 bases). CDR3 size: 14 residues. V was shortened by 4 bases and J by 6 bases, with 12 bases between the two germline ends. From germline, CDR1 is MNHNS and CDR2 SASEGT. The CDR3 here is CASSGGHGAGELFF. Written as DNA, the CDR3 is TGTGCCAGCAGTGGGGGGCACGGGGCCGGGGAGCTGTTTTTT.

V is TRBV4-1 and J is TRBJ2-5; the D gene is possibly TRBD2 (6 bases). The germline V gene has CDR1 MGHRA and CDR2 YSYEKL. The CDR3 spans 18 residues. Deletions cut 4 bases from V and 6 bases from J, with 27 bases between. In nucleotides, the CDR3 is TGCGCCAGCAGCCTCGGACGGGGGTTGATCCCGACCCCTCAGACCCAGTACTTC. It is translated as CASSLGRGLIPTPQTQYF.

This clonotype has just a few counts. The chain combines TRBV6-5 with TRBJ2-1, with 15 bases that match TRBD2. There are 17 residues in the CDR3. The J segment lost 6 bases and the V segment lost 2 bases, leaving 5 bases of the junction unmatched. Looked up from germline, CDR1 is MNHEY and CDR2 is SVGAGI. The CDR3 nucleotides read TGTGCCAGCAGTTACGGACTAGCGGGGGGGGCCTTCAATGAGCAGTTCTTC. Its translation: CASSYGLAGGAFNEQFF.

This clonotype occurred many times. CDR3 bases: TGTGCCAGCAGTCAGGGACGGTACGAGCAGTACGTC. Protein sequence: CASSQGRYEQYV. The rearrangement uses TRBV12-3 or TRBV12-4 and TRBJ2-7; perhaps D is TRBD1 or TRBD2 (5 bases each). CDR3 length: 12 residues. Trimming left V 5 bases short and J 4 bases short, with 9 bases between.

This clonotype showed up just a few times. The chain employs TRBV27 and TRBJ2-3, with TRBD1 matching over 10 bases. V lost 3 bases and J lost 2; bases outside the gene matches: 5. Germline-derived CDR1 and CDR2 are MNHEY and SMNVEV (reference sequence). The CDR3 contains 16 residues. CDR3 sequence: CASSLLGQGLTDTQYF. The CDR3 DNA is TGTGCCAGCAGTTTGTTGGGACAGGGGCTCACAGATACGCAGTATTTT.

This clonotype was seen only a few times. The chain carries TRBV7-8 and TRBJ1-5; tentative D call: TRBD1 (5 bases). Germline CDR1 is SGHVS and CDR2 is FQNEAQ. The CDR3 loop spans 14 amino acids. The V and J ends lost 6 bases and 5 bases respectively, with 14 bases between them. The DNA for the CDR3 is TGTGCCAGCAGGAGGGGCGGATCGGATCAGCCCCAGCATTTT. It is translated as CASRRGGSDQPQHF. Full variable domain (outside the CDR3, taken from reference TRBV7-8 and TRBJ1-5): GAGVSQSPRYKVAKRGQDVALRCDPISGHVSLFWYQQALGQGPEFLTYFQNEAQLDKSGLPSDRFFAERPEGSVSTLKIQRTQQEDSAVYLCASRRGGSDQPQHFGDGTRLSIL.

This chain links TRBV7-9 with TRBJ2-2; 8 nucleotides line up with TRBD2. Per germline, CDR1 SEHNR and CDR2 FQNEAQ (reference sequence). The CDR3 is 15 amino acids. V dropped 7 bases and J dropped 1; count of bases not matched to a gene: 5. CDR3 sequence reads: CASTPAGVNTGELFF. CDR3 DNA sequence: TGTGCCAGCACCCCAGCGGGGGTGAACACCGGGGAGCTGTTTTTT.

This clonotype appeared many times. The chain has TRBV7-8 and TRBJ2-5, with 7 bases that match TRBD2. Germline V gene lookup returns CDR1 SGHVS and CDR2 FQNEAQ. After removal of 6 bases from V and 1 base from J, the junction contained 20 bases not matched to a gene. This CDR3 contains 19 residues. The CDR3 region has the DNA TGTGCCAGCAGGGACCGAGGACTAGAACTCCCCATCGGCCAAGAGACCCAGTACTTC. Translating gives CASRDRGLELPIGQETQYF.

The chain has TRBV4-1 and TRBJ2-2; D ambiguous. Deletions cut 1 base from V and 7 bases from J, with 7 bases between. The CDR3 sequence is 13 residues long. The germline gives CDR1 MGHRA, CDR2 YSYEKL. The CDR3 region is CASSQVAGGELFF. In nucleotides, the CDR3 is TGCGCCAGCAGCCAAGTTGCCGGCGGGGAGCTGTTTTTT.

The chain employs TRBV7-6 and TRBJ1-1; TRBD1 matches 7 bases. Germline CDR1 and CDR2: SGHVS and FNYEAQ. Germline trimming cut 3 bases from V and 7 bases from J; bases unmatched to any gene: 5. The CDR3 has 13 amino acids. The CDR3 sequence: CASSFSRDSEAFF. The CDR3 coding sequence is TGTGCCAGCAGCTTTTCCCGGGACAGTGAAGCTTTCTTT.

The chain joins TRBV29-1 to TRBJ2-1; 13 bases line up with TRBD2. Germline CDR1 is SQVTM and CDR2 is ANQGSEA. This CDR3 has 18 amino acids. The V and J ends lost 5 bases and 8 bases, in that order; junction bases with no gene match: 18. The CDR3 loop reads CSVSPRVGTSGVYDEQFF. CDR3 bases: TGCAGCGTTTCCCCACGGGTGGGGACTAGCGGGGTATATGATGAGCAGTTCTTC.

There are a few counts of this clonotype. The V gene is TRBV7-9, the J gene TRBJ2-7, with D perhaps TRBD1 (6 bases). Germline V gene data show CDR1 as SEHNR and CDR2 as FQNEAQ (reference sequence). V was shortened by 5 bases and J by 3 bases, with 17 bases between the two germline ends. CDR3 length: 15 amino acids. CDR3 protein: CASSLGHPLYYEQYV. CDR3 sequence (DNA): TGTGCCAGCAGCCTGGGACACCCCCTCTACTACGAGCAGTACGTC.

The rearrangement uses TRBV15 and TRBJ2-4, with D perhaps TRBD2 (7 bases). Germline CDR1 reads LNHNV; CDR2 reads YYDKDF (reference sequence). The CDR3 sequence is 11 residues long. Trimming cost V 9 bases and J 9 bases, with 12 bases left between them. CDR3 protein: CATRGAGIQYF. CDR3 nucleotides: TGTGCCACACGGGGGGCGGGCATTCAGTACTTC.

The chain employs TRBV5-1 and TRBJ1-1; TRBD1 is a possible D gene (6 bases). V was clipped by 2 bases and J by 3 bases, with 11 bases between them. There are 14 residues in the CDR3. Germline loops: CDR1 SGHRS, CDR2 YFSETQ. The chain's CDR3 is CASSFRDTYTEAFF. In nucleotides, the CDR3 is TGCGCCAGCAGCTTCAGGGACACCTACACTGAAGCTTTCTTT.

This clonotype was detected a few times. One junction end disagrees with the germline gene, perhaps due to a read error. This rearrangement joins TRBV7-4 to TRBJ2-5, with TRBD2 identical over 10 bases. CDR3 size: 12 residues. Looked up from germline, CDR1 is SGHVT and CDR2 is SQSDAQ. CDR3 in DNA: TGTGCCAGCAGCTCGGGACTAGCGAGGGTGTACTTT. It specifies CASSSGLARVYF.